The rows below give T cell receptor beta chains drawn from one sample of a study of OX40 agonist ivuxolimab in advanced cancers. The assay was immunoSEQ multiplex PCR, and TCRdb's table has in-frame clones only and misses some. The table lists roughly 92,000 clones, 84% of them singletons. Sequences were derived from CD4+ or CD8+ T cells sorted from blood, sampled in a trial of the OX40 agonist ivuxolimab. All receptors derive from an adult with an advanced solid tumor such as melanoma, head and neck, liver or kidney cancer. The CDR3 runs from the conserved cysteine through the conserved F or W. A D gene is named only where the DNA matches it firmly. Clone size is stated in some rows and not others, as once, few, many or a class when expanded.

TGTGCCAGCAGCGCCGGACAGGGGGCAAAAGATACGCAGTATTTT	CASSAGQGAKDTQYF	TRBD1	TRBV5-8	TRBJ2-3	-
TGTGCCAGCAGGGGTAGCGCCTCGAACACCGGGGAGCTGTTTTTT	CASRGSASNTGELFF	-	TRBV2	TRBJ2-2	few
TGCGCCAGCAGTGAGGGAGGGGATGAGCAGTTCTTC	CASSEGGDEQFF	-	TRBV10-2	TRBJ2-1	-
TGTGCCAGCAGCGCCCAACAGGGGGGGGGCACTGAAGCTTTCTTT	CASSAQQGGGTEAFF	TRBD1	TRBV7-9	TRBJ1-1	-
TGTGCCAGCAGCCCAGAGGACCGGTATGGCTACACCTTC	CASSPEDRYGYTF	-	TRBV14	TRBJ1-2	-
TGTGCCAGCAGCTTTGGGGGCTCAACTAATGAAAAACTGTTTTTT	CASSFGGSTNEKLFF	-	TRBV7-2	TRBJ1-4	-
TGTGCCAGCAGTTACGGGGGGGACGGAGCCAAAAACATTCAGTACTTC	CASSYGGDGAKNIQYF	TRBD2	TRBV6-6	TRBJ2-4	few
TGCAGCGTTGTAGGGTTTAATGAAAAACTGTTTTTT	CSVVGFNEKLFF	-	TRBV29-1	TRBJ1-4	once
TGTGCCAGCAGTTACAGTCCAGGGAGGCCCTACAATGAGCAGTTCTTC	CASSYSPGRPYNEQFF	-	TRBV6-5	TRBJ2-1	-
TGTGCCAGTACCGACTCCTACGAGCAGTACTTC	CASTDSYEQYF	-	TRBV19	TRBJ2-7	-
TGTGCTAGTGGTTTGGTGGGGTACGAGGCTAACTATGGCTACACCTTC	CASGLVGYEANYGYTF	-	TRBV12-5	TRBJ1-2	-
TGTGCCAGCAGCCCAGGGAGTTATAATTCACCCCTCCACTTT	CASSPGSYNSPLHF	-	TRBV5-4	TRBJ1-6	-
TGTGCCAGCAGCTTAGCAGCAGGGGCGGATTCCTACGAGCAGTACTTC	CASSLAAGADSYEQYF	-	TRBV7-2	TRBJ2-7	once
TGTGCCAGCAGCGTAGCCAGCTCTGGAAACACCATATATTTT	CASSVASSGNTIYF	-	TRBV9	TRBJ1-3	-
TGCGCCAGCAGGGTGGCGGGGATCTACGAGCAGTACTTC	CASRVAGIYEQYF	-	TRBV10-2	TRBJ2-7	-
TGCAGTCTGGACAGAACCTATGGCTACACCTTC	CSLDRTYGYTF	-	TRBV20-1	TRBJ1-2	-
TGTGCCAGTAGCCCACGACAGGGGGCGTACGAGCAGTACTTC	CASSPRQGAYEQYF	TRBD1	TRBV19	TRBJ2-7	-
TGTGCCAGCAGCGTATCGACAGGGTCGCGCGAGCAGTACTTC	CASSVSTGSREQYF	TRBD1	TRBV9	TRBJ2-7	-
TGCAGCGTTGGAAAGGGGACTAGCGGGAACAATGAGCAGTTCTTC	CSVGKGTSGNNEQFF	TRBD2	TRBV29-1	TRBJ2-1	-
TGTGCCAGCTCACCACTTTCCAGGGGCGACTATGGCTACACCTTC	CASSPLSRGDYGYTF	-	TRBV18	TRBJ1-2	-
TGTGCCAGCAGCTTTACCTACAATGAGCAGTTCTTC	CASSFTYNEQFF	-	TRBV7-2	TRBJ2-1	-
TGTGCCAGCAGCTTGGAGGGGGTTAGCAATCAGCCCCAGCATTTT	CASSLEGVSNQPQHF	-	TRBV5-4	TRBJ1-5	few
TGTGCCAGCAACTCCTATGGGACCGAGCAGTACTTC	CASNSYGTEQYF	-	TRBV7-6	TRBJ2-7	-
TGTGCCAGCAGCTTAAGCGGTTACGAGCAGTACTTC	CASSLSGYEQYF	-	TRBV7-9	TRBJ2-7	-
TGCGCCAGCAGCCGCAAACTAGCGGGAGAACCGGGGGAGCAGTACTTC	CASSRKLAGEPGEQYF	TRBD2	TRBV4-1	TRBJ2-7	-
TGTGCCAGTAGTATGGCCTGGGACACCTCCTACGAGCAGTACTTC	CASSMAWDTSYEQYF	-	TRBV19	TRBJ2-7	many
TGTGCCAGCTCACCAACTGGGACGTCGATCTATGGCTACACCTTC	CASSPTGTSIYGYTF	-	TRBV18	TRBJ1-2	-
TGTGCCAGCAGCCAAGACCCCTACCCCCCGAACACCGGGGAGCTGTTTTTT	CASSQDPYPPNTGELFF	-	TRBV14	TRBJ2-2	-
TGCGCCAGCAGGCCGACTAGCGGGGGCGCCTACGAGCAGTACTTC	CASRPTSGGAYEQYF	TRBD2	TRBV5-1	TRBJ2-7	-
TGTGCCAGTAGTGAACTAAGGAACACTGAAGCTTTCTTT	CASSELRNTEAFF	-	TRBV19	TRBJ1-1	-
TGCGCCAGCAGCTTGATCGGCGGACAGGGTGGTGACGAGCAGTACTTC	CASSLIGGQGGDEQYF	TRBD1	TRBV5-1	TRBJ2-7	-
TGCGCCAGCAGCCAAGAGGTGGCGGATCGAAATCAGCCCCAGCATTTT	CASSQEVADRNQPQHF	-	TRBV4-1	TRBJ1-5	-
TGTGCCAGCAGCTCAATCTCTCGGACTCCGAGGATTCAGTACTTC	CASSSISRTPRIQYF	-	TRBV7-9	TRBJ2-4	-
TGTGCCAGCTCACCAAGTCAGGGGAGCCCCCTCCACTTT	CASSPSQGSPLHF	-	TRBV18	TRBJ1-6	once
TGTGCCAGTAGTACGGCTGGCTCCTACAATGAGCAGTTCTTC	CASSTAGSYNEQFF	-	TRBV19	TRBJ2-1	-
TGTGCCAGCAGCACAGGGGGCACTGAAGCTTTCTTT	CASSTGGTEAFF	TRBD1	TRBV7-9	TRBJ1-1	-
TGTGCCAGCAGTCCGGGACGGACTAATTCACCCCTCCACTTT	CASSPGRTNSPLHF	-	TRBV27	TRBJ1-6	-
TGTGCCAGCAGTTTCTCGAGGTCCTACGAGCAGTACTTC	CASSFSRSYEQYF	-	TRBV27	TRBJ2-7	-
TGTGCCAGCTTGCCGGCGGTACCGCGGGATACGCAGTATTTT	CASLPAVPRDTQYF	-	TRBV2	TRBJ2-3	-
TGTGCCAGCAGCTTGGACAGCAATCAGCCCCAGCATTTT	CASSLDSNQPQHF	-	TRBV7-2	TRBJ1-5	few
TGTGCCAGTACCCGGACAGGGGAAGCCTACAATGAGCAGTTCTTC	CASTRTGEAYNEQFF	TRBD1	TRBV19	TRBJ2-1	-
TGTGCCAGCAATGAGGGACAGCATGACGTCTACAGAGATGAAAAACTGTTTTTT	CASNEGQHDVYRDEKLFF	TRBD1	TRBV6-1	TRBJ1-4	-
TGTGCCAGCAGCCAAGACGTGGGAGGGGCGGCTGAAGCTTTCTTT	CASSQDVGGAAEAFF	-	TRBV4-2	TRBJ1-1	-
TGTGCCAGCAGCAGCGGGTGGGGTTTAACAGATACGCAGTATTTT	CASSSGWGLTDTQYF	-	TRBV21-1	TRBJ2-3	-
TGTGCCAGCAGGTTCTATTCCTACGAGCAGTACTTC	CASRFYSYEQYF	-	TRBV2	TRBJ2-7	medium-sized
TGTGCCATCAGTGACCCCTGGGATGAGCAGTTCTTC	CAISDPWDEQFF	-	TRBV10-3	TRBJ2-1	-
TGCGCCAGCAGCCAAGATATAGTAAACAGGGAATATGAGGAGCAGTTCTTC	CASSQDIVNREYEEQFF	-	TRBV4-3	TRBJ2-1	-
TGTGCCACATCCTGGTGGGACACTCTGGGGGCCGGGGAGCTGTTTTTT	CATSWWDTLGAGELFF	-	TRBV19	TRBJ2-2	-
TGTGCCACCCGCGACGGTAATAGCAATCAGCCCCAGCATTTT	CATRDGNSNQPQHF	-	TRBV19	TRBJ1-5	-
TGTGCCAGCAGCCCGAGCGGGGGGAGCACAGATACGCAGTATTTT	CASSPSGGSTDTQYF	TRBD2	TRBV9	TRBJ2-3	-
TGTGCCAGCAGTTACTCGAGTCATTTACAGGATACGCAGTATTTT	CASSYSSHLQDTQYF	-	TRBV6-6	TRBJ2-3	-
TGTGCCAGCAGCTTAGCCCGCGGGACAGGCTACGAGCAGTACTTC	CASSLARGTGYEQYF	TRBD1	TRBV7-8	TRBJ2-7	-
TGCGCCAGCAGTGAGATCGCGAACTATGGCTACACCTTC	CASSEIANYGYTF	-	TRBV10-1	TRBJ1-2	-
TGTGCCAGCAGCCTGACAACTAGCACAGATACGCAGTATTTT	CASSLTTSTDTQYF	-	TRBV7-9	TRBJ2-3	-
TGTGCCAGCAGCTTGGAGGGATTACGTGGCTACACCTTC	CASSLEGLRGYTF	-	TRBV5-8	TRBJ1-2	-
TGTGCCAGTAGCGCCCAGCAGGGCCCTAACTATGGCTACACCTTC	CASSAQQGPNYGYTF	-	TRBV19	TRBJ1-2	-
TGTGCCAGCAGCTCCCCAGGGCACGAGCAGTACTTC	CASSSPGHEQYF	-	TRBV9	TRBJ2-7	-
TGTGCCAGCAGCCGGACTAGCGGCACAGATACGCAGTATTTT	CASSRTSGTDTQYF	TRBD2	TRBV11-3	TRBJ2-3	-
TGTGCCAGCGCCCAGAGGAATGGCAATGAGCAGTTCTTC	CASAQRNGNEQFF	-	TRBV9	TRBJ2-1	-
TGTGCCAGCAGCTTAGCGCGGGGAGATGGCATTCAGTACTTC	CASSLARGDGIQYF	-	TRBV7-9	TRBJ2-4	-